These 19 T cell receptor beta chains were all obtained from the same sample, sequenced in a study of shared clonotypes between healthy human individuals. The protocol was immunoSEQ multiplex PCR, while the TCRdb copy is restricted to in-frame clones and leaves out a portion. The sample holds 2,500,000 or so clones, 92% seen once. Specimen: naive CD4+ T cells from PBMCs. The subset here: CD45RA+ positively selected. Receptors were obtained from a man younger than 35 in good health. Some clones in this sample may be carry-over from other donors' samples.

CDR3 protein: CASRLGARLAGGSYEQYF. CDR3 in DNA: TGTGCAAGTCGCTTAGGGGCTCGTCTAGCGGGAGGGTCCTACGAGCAGTACTTC. The chain carries TRBV12-2 and TRBJ2-7; the D call TRBD2 from the table was never checked on the DNA. TRBV12-2 is an annotated pseudogene. This CDR3 has 18 amino acids.

This chain links TRBV19 with TRBJ1-5, with 7 nucleotides matching TRBD1. This CDR3 has 17 residues. Per the germline V gene, CDR1 is LNHDA and CDR2 is SQIVND (reference sequence). The V gene end was trimmed by 5 bases and the J gene end by 0 bases; junction bases not matched to a gene: 10. This CDR3 is CASSPSGQSYSNQPQHF. The CDR3 DNA sequence: TGTGCCAGTAGTCCGTCGGGACAGAGTTATAGCAATCAGCCCCAGCATTTT.

The chain joins TRBV29-1 to TRBJ1-2; the match to TRBD1 covers 7 bases. The CDR3 has 12 residues. Germline-derived CDR1 and CDR2 are SQVTM and ANQGSEA. Losses at the gene ends were 5 bases for V and 4 bases for J; bases not matched to a gene: 4. The CDR3 loop is CSVHRTGYGYTF. CDR3 nucleotides: TGCAGCGTTCACCGGACAGGCTATGGCTACACCTTC.

The chain combines TRBV10-2 with TRBJ2-3, with 10 nucleotides matching TRBD2. V was pared by 4 bases and J by 4 bases, with 14 bases of the junction left unmatched. Germline V gene sequence: CDR1 WSHSY, CDR2 SAAADI. The CDR3 is 18 residues long. CDR3: CASSGALGWTSGPDTQYF. In nucleotides, the CDR3 is TGCGCCAGCAGTGGGGCCCTTGGTTGGACTAGCGGCCCAGATACGCAGTATTTT.

The V and J genes are TRBV5-8 and TRBJ1-5; D perhaps matches TRBD1 (6 bases). Trimming stripped 3 bases from V and 1 base from J, with 8 bases between. Per germline, CDR1 SGHTS and CDR2 YDEGEE. The CDR3 extends over 14 amino acids. The CDR3 loop is CASSWQGSNQPQHF. CDR3 in DNA: TGTGCCAGCAGCTGGCAGGGGAGCAATCAGCCCCAGCATTTT.

The chain is built from TRBV5-1 and TRBJ1-5; D is uncertain. The CDR3 runs to 16 residues. Germline-derived CDR1 and CDR2 are SGHRS and YFSETQ. V was pared by 0 bases and J by 0 bases, with 10 bases between. DNA of the CDR3: TGCGCCAGCAGCTTGGGGGCTGGGGATAGCAATCAGCCCCAGCATTTT. Translating gives CASSLGAGDSNQPQHF. The full variable domain, completed using reference TRBV5-1 and TRBJ1-5, is KAGVTQTPRYLIKTRGQQVTLSCSPISGHRSVSWYQQTPGQGLQFLFEYFSETQRNKGNFPGRFSGRQFSNSRSEMNVSTLELGDSALYLCASSLGAGDSNQPQHFGDGTRLSIL.

The rearrangement uses TRBV7-2 and TRBJ1-2; 9 positions agree with TRBD1. V lost 5 bases to trimming and J lost 8 bases; unmatched junction nucleotides: 6. The germline gives CDR1 SGHTA, CDR2 FQGNSA. The length of the CDR3 is 13 residues. The CDR3 protein is CASSPVGTGGYTF. The CDR3 nucleotides read TGTGCCAGCAGCCCTGTCGGGACAGGGGGCTACACCTTC.

The chain combines TRBV28 with TRBJ1-5; TRBD1 might be the D (6 bases). Per germline, CDR1 MDHEN and CDR2 SYDVKM. The CDR3 loop spans 14 amino acids. V lost 6 bases to trimming and J lost 2 bases, with 11 bases between them. This chain's CDR3 is CASRGHRGNQPQHF. The CDR3 nucleotides read TGTGCCAGCAGGGGGCACAGGGGCAATCAGCCCCAGCATTTT.

The chain is built from TRBV27 and TRBJ2-4; no reliable D call. Germline-derived CDR1 and CDR2 are MNHEY and SMNVEV (reference sequence). The CDR3 totals 14 residues. V shed 6 bases and J shed 1 base, with 10 bases lying between them. The CDR3 sequence is CASRLTGAKNIQYF. The DNA of the CDR3 is TGTGCCAGCAGGCTCACCGGGGCCAAAAACATTCAGTACTTC.

The chain has TRBV29-1 and TRBJ2-1; 12 bases are a match to TRBD1. V lost 4 bases and J lost 8; bases outside the gene matches: 12. The germline V gene encodes CDR1 SQVTM and CDR2 ANQGSEA. The CDR3 consists of 16 residues. The CDR3 reads CSVVKGRDRGLDEQFF. The CDR3 bases are TGCAGCGTTGTCAAGGGTCGGGACAGGGGGCTGGATGAGCAGTTCTTC.

The chain is built from TRBV4-1 and TRBJ2-7, with 7 bases that match TRBD2. Germline loops: CDR1 MGHRA, CDR2 YSYEKL. This CDR3 comprises 16 residues. Trimming took 4 bases from V and 6 from J; bases not matched to a gene: 15. The CDR3 protein is CASSPEGSGILSEQYF. CDR3 DNA: TGCGCCAGCAGCCCCGAAGGAAGCGGGATTCTGAGCGAGCAGTACTTC.

This clone was counted once. Other DNA sequences in this sample translate to the same CDR3. The chain carries TRBV6-5 and TRBJ2-5; D could derive from TRBD1 or TRBD2 (5 bases each). CDR1 and CDR2 (germline): MNHEY, SVGAGI. There are 13 residues in the CDR3. V was pared by 2 bases and J by 5 bases, with 9 bases between. The CDR3 protein is CASSYRREETQYF. The CDR3 coding sequence is TGTGCCAGCAGTTACCGCAGGGAGGAGACCCAGTACTTC.

The chain uses TRBV5-1 and TRBJ2-5; 7 nucleotides agree with TRBD2. The CDR3 loop spans 15 amino acids. The germline gives CDR1 SGHRS, CDR2 YFSETQ. Trimming at V came to 0 bases and at J to 5 bases, leaving 7 bases not matched to a gene. Here the CDR3 DNA reads TGCGCCAGCAGCTTGGAGGCGGGAGTCTGGGAGACCCAGTACTTC. Encoded protein: CASSLEAGVWETQYF.

The CDR3 nucleotides are TGTGCCAGCAGCTCACTAAGGCGAGGCAAAAACATTCAGTACTTC. Its translation: CASSSLRRGKNIQYF. The chain employs TRBV5-4 and TRBJ2-4, with no clear D. The germline gives CDR1 SGHNT, CDR2 YYREEE (reference sequence). This CDR3 is 15 amino acids long. V was trimmed by 3 bases and J by 3 bases, leaving 13 bases between them. Variable domain in full (rest from reference TRBV5-4 and TRBJ2-4): ETGVTQSPTHLIKTRGQQVTLRCSSQSGHNTVSWYQQALGQGPQFIFQYYREEENGRGNFPPRFSGLQFPNYSSELNVNALELDDSALYLCASSSLRRGKNIQYFGAGTRLSVL.

The V gene is TRBV6-5, the J gene TRBJ1-5; 7 bases are shared with TRBD1. The V gene's germline CDR1 is MNHEY and CDR2 SVGAGI. CDR3 length: 15 amino acids. V shed 4 bases, J shed 4 bases, and the junction held 7 bases outside the gene matches. The CDR3 DNA follows: TGTGCCAGCAGTTCACAGGGGACGGGGAATCAGCCCCAGCATTTT. Its protein is CASSSQGTGNQPQHF.

The chain uses TRBV5-1 and TRBJ2-7; perhaps D is TRBD1 or TRBD2 (5 bases each). Between the trimmed V and J ends, which lost 0 bases and 4 bases, there was a span of 17 bases. The CDR3 consists of 16 residues. Germline V gene data show CDR1 as SGHRS and CDR2 as YFSETQ. In DNA, the CDR3 is TGCGCCAGCAGCTTGGTGGCCGGGGCCGAGATTTACGAGCAGTACTTC. It is translated as CASSLVAGAEIYEQYF. The entire variable domain, with the rest obtained from reference TRBV5-1 and TRBJ2-7, is as follows: KAGVTQTPRYLIKTRGQQVTLSCSPISGHRSVSWYQQTPGQGLQFLFEYFSETQRNKGNFPGRFSGRQFSNSRSEMNVSTLELGDSALYLCASSLVAGAEIYEQYFGPGTRLTVT.

The chain recombines TRBV19 with TRBJ2-3; D possibly matches TRBD1 or TRBD2 (5 bases each). V was cut by 7 bases and J by 0 bases, with 11 bases left in between. This CDR3 spans 14 amino acids. Germline V gene sequence: CDR1 LNHDA, CDR2 SQIVND (reference sequence). CDR3 protein: CASNRDQSTDTQYF. The CDR3 DNA reads as TGTGCCAGTAATCGGGACCAGAGCACAGATACGCAGTATTTT.

The chain employs TRBV7-2 and TRBJ1-6, with a weak D call TRBD1 (6 bases). The V gene's germline CDR1 is SGHTA and CDR2 FQGNSA. Trimming took off 2 bases at V and 7 bases at J, with 12 bases between the two ends. The CDR3 has 15 residues. The CDR3 loop is CASSLWAGANSPLHF. The CDR3 DNA sequence: TGTGCCAGCAGCTTATGGGCAGGGGCGAATTCACCCCTCCACTTT.

DNA of the CDR3: TGTGCCAGCAGGGGGACCTCCTCTCAGCCCCAGCATTTT. It encodes CASRGTSSQPQHF. This rearrangement joins TRBV28 to TRBJ1-5; possible D gene TRBD1, 5 bases. This CDR3 region has 13 residues. Trimming removed 6 bases from V and 6 bases from J, with 12 bases in between. CDR1 and CDR2 (germline): MDHEN, SYDVKM.